This T cell receptor (beta chain) came from a study of blood T cell repertoires in COVID-19. Profiling relied on immunoSEQ multiplex PCR, and the TCRdb table lists in-frame clones only, not all of them. The sample lists almost 500,000 clones; around 85% were seen once. Study members were between about 18 and 100 years old and lived in over 20 US regions. Each participant's cohort was designated according to participant-reported clinical history. Donors in Cohort 3 who had recovered were those with two negative PCRs, healthcare professional clearance, or resolution of their symptoms. CDR1 and CDR2 from the germline V gene are MNHEY and SMNVEV (reference sequence). The CDR3 loop spans 14 amino acids. Deletions cut 2 bases from V and 0 bases from J, with 8 bases between.

This TCR came from a woman in her fifties or sixties who had recovered from COVID-19. The chain joins TRBV27 to TRBJ2-7; no firm D call. The source material was PBMCs or T cells enriched from blood (not recorded which). CDR3 residues: CASSLGPNSYEQYV. The CDR3 coding sequence is TGTGCCAGCAGTTTAGGCCCGAACTCCTACGAGCAGTACGTC.